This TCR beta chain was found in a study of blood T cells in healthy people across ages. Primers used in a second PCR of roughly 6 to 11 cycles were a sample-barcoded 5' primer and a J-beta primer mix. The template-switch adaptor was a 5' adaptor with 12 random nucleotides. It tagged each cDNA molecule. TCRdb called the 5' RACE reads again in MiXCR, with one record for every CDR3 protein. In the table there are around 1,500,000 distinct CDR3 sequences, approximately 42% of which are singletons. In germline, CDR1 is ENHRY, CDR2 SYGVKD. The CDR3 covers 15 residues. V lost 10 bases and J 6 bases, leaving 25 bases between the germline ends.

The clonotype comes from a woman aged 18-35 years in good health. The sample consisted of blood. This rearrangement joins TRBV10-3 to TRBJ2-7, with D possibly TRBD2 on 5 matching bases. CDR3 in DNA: TGTGCCACTCTGTACGAGGGTAGCGCCCCGGTCGAGCAGTACTTC. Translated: CATLYEGSAPVEQYF.